The clone carrying this T cell receptor (beta chain) was counted a single time. Its matching antigen is unknown. This may arise from a read error, as a much more abundant clone is one base away. The data are from a study of CD8+CD57+ T cells in acquired aplastic anemia. Study details: DNA from sorted CD4+ and CD8+ cells averaged about 3.2 ug. The study's findings and limits: Significant differences in CD8+ Simpson's diversity were not observed between patients and controls. Patients and controls turned out to have 25 to 35 CD8+ CDR3 sequences in common.

The study profiled TCR beta VDJ and CDR3 using genomic DNA as template. TCRdb used MiXCR to reprocess the reads, holding one entry per CDR3 protein. The sample has 80,000 or so distinct CDR3 sequences; around 42% are singletons. The CDR3 sequence is 13 residues long. Germline V gene lookup returns CDR1 DFQATT and CDR2 SNEGSKA (reference sequence). This sequence joins TRBV20-1 and TRBJ2-1; 7 bases match TRBD2. Sequenced: sorted CD4+, CD8+, or CD8+CD57+ T cells (not recorded which) from PBMCs. The sequence came from a human donor in good health, serving as a control. The CDR3, as DNA: TGCAGTGCTAGACTAGCGGACTACAATGAGCAGTCCTTC. It encodes CSARLADYNEQSF.